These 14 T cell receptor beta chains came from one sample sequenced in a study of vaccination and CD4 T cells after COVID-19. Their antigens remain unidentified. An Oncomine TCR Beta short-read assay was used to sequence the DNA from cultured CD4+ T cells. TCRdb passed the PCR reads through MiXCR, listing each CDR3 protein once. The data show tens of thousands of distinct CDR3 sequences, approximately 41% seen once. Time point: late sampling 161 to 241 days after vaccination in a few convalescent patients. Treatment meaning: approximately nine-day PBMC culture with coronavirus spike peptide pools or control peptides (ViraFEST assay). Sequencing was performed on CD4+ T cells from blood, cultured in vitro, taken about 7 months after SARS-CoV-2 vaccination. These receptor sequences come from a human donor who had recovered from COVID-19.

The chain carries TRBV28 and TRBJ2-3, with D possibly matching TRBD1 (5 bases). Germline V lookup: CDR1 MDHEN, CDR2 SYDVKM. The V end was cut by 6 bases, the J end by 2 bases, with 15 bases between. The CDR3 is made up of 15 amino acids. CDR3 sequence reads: CASSSHRGYTDTQYF. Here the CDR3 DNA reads TGTGCCAGCAGCTCCCATAGGGGTTACACAGATACGCAGTATTTT.

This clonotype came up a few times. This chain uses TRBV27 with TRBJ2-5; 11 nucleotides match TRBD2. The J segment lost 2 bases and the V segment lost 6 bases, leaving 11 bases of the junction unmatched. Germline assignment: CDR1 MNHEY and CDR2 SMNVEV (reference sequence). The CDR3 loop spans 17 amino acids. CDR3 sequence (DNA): TGTGCCAGCAGCAAATACCCGGGACTAGCGGTGCAAGAGACCCAGTACTTC. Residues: CASSKYPGLAVQETQYF.

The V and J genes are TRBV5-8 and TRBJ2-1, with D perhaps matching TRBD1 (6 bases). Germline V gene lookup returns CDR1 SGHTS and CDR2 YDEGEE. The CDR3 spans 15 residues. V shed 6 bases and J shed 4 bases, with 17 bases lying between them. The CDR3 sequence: CASTEQGYSYNEQFF. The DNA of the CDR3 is TGTGCCAGCACCGAACAGGGCTACTCATACAATGAGCAGTTCTTC.

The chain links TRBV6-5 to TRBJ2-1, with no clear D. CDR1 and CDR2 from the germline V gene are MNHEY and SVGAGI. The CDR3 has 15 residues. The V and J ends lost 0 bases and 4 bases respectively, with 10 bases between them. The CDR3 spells CASSYSLDQYNEQFF. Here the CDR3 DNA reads TGTGCCAGCAGTTACTCCTTGGACCAGTACAATGAGCAGTTCTTC.

The CDR3 spells CASSQVPAAPTQYF. CDR3 sequence (DNA): TGCGCCAGCAGCCAAGTTCCAGCGGCGCCCACCCAGTACTTC. The gene calls are TRBV4-1 and TRBJ2-5, with a possible D match to TRBD2 (5 bases). The germline V and J ends were trimmed by 1 base and 8 bases, with 14 bases remaining between them. This CDR3 contains 14 residues. CDR1 MGHRA and CDR2 YSYEKL come from the germline V gene.

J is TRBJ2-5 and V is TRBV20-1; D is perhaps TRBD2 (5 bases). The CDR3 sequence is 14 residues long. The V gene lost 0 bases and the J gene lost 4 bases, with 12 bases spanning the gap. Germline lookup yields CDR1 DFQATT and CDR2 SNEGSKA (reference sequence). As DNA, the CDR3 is TGCAGTGCTAGAGAAGGTGGGAGCTTAGAGACCCAGTACTTC. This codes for CSAREGGSLETQYF.

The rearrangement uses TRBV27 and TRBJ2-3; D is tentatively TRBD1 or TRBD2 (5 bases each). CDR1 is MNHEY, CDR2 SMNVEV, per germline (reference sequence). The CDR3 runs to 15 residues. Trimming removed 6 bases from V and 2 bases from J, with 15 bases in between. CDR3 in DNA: TGTGCCAGCAGGCGCGGAGGACAAATCACAGATACGCAGTATTTT. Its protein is CASRRGGQITDTQYF.

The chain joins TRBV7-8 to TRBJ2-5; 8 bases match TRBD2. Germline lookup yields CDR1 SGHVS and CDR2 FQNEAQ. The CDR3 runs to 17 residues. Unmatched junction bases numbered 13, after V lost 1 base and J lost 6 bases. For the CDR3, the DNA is TGTGCCAGCAGCTTAGGCTTTATCGGGAGGGCCTCTAAGACCCAGTACTTC. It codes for CASSLGFIGRASKTQYF. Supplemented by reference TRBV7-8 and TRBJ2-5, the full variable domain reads GAGVSQSPRYKVAKRGQDVALRCDPISGHVSLFWYQQALGQGPEFLTYFQNEAQLDKSGLPSDRFFAERPEGSVSTLKIQRTQQEDSAVYLCASSLGFIGRASKTQYFGPGTRLLVL.

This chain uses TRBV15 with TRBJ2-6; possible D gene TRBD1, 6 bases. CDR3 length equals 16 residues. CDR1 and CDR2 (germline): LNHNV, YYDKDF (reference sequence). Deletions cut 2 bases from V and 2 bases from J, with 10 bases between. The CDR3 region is CATSRLNRAGANVLTF. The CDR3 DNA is TGTGCCACCAGCAGATTGAACAGGGCTGGGGCCAACGTCCTGACTTTC.

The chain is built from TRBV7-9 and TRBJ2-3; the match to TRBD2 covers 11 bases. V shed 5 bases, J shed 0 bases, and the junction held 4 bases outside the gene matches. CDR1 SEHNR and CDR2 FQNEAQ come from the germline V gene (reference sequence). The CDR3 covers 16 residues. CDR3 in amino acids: CASSPIAGGSTDTQYF. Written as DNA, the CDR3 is TGTGCCAGCAGCCCGATAGCGGGGGGGAGCACAGATACGCAGTATTTT.

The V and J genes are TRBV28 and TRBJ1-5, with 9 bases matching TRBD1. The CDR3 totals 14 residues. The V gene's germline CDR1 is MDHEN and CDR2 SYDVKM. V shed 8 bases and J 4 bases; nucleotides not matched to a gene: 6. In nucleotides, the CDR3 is TGTGCCAGCGGTACAGGGGGCATGAATCAGCCCCAGCATTTT. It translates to CASGTGGMNQPQHF.

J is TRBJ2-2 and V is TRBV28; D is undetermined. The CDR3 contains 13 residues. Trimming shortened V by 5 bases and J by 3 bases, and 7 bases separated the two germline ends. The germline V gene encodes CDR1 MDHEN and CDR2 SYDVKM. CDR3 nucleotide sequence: TGTGCCAGCAGTAGGGTGGACACCGGGGAGCTGTTTTTT. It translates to CASSRVDTGELFF.

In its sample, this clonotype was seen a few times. CDR3 sequence: CASSLLQAGGPQETQYF. The CDR3 nucleotides are TGTGCCAGCAGCTTACTCCAAGCGGGAGGGCCTCAAGAGACCCAGTACTTC. V and J are TRBV7-8 and TRBJ2-5; 10 bases map to TRBD2. The length of the CDR3 is 17 residues. The ends lost 2 bases at V and 2 bases at J; junction bases unmatched: 8. The germline CDR1 and CDR2 sequences are SGHVS and FQNEAQ.

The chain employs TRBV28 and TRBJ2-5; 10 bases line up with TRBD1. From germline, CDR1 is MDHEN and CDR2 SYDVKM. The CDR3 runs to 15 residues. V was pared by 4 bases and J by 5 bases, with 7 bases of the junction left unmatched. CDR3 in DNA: TGTGCCAGCAGTTCCGGGACAGGGGATGTGGAGACCCAGTACTTC. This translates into CASSSGTGDVETQYF.